This T cell receptor (beta chain) came from a study of T-cell reconstitution after alpha-beta-depleted transplantation in children. A few counts support this clonotype. Unique molecular identifiers featured in how the TCRbeta library was prepared. TCRdb passed the PCR reads through MiXCR, listing each CDR3 protein once. The sample carries about 610,000 distinct CDR3 sequences, about 10% recorded once. Trimming removed 6 bases from V and 8 bases from J, with 17 bases in between. This CDR3 region has 14 residues. This specimen was PBMCs from the stem cell graft donor, taken from the stem cell graft. The chain links TRBV12-3 or TRBV12-4 to TRBJ2-1, with D perhaps assigned TRBD1 or TRBD2 (7 bases each). This clonotype was obtained from a human donor who donated a stem cell graft to a child with acute myeloid leukemia. The CDR3 DNA reads as TGTGCCAGCAGGCTAGCGGAGGGGGCCGATGAGCAGTTCTTC. It is translated as CASRLAEGADEQFF.